This TCR beta chain appears in the sequencing data of a study of graft-versus-host responses after intestinal transplantation. This clone is a singleton in its sample. Antigen: not known. The protocol was immunoSEQ multiplex PCR, while the TCRdb copy is restricted to in-frame clones and leaves out a portion. There are about 39,000 clones in the sample; 90% to 95% occur only once, and over 0.2% lies in the top ten. V dropped 4 bases and J dropped 6; count of bases not matched to a gene: 10. The length of the CDR3 is 15 residues. This chain connects TRBV5-3 to TRBJ1-5, with 7 bases identical to TRBD1. TRBV5-3 is noted as an ORF with a role that remains uncertain. This receptor was identified in a human donor who was the organ donor for an intestinal transplant. This sample comprised unstimulated CD8+ T cells sorted from spleen or lymph node cells, obtained before transplant. CDR3 sequence (DNA): TGTGCCAGAAGCCAGTTTTGGGCAGGGGGTCAGCCCCAGCATTTT. It codes for CARSQFWAGGQPQHF.